The sequence of this T cell receptor (beta chain) was determined in a study of regulatory T cells in long-lasting Graves disease. Background on the study: Over 5 years of antithyroid drugs with positive TSH receptor antibodies was taken to mean persistent Graves' disease.

J was trimmed by 4 bases and V by 6 bases; bases with no gene match: 4. The CDR3 is 13 residues long. Germline V gene sequence: CDR1 MNHNS, CDR2 SASEGT. Time point specified: persistent/refractory GD, antithyroid drugs over 5 years with positive TRAb. From PBMCs, RNA was extracted and then used to make the TCR library. Through Arm-PCR of CDR3 regions and iRepertoire HTBI primers, TCR beta libraries were built. TCRdb analysed the multiplex PCR reads with MiXCR anew, one entry per CDR3 protein. This table holds under 500,000 distinct CDR3 sequences, around 20% found once. In this sample, this clonotype turned up many times.

The genes are TRBV6-1 and TRBJ1-2, with 8 bases fitting TRBD1. The sequence came from a female donor with Graves disease. Specimen: peripheral blood mononuclear cells (PBMCs), collected when the disease was refractory, from a patient treated with antithyroid drugs. This chain's CDR3 is CASRTGVAYGYTF. In DNA form, the CDR3 reads TGTGCCAGCAGGACAGGGGTAGCCTATGGCTACACCTTC.